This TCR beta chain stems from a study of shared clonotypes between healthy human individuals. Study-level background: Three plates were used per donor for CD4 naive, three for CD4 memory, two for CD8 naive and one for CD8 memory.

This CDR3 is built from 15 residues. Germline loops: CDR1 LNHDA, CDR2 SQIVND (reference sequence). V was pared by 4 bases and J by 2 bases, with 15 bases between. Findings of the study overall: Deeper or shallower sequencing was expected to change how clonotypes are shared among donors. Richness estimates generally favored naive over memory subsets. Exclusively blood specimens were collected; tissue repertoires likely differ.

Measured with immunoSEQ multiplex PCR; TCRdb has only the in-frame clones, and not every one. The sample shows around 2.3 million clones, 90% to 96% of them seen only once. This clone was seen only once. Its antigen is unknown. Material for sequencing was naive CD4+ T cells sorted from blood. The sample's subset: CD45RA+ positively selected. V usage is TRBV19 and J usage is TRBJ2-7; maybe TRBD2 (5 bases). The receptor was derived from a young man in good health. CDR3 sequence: CASSKVPGSPYEQYF. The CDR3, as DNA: TGTGCCAGTAGTAAAGTTCCGGGATCCCCCTACGAGCAGTACTTC.